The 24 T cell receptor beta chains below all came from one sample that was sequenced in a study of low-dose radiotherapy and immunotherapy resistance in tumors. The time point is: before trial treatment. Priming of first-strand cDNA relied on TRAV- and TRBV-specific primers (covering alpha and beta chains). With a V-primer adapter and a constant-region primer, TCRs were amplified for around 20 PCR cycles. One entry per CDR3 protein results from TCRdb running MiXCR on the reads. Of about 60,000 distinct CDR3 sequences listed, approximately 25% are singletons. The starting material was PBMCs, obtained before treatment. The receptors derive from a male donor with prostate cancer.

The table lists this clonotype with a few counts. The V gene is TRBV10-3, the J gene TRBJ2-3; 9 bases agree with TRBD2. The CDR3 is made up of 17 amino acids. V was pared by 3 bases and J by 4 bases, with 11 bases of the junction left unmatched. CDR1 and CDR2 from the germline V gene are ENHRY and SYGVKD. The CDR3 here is CAISDPLRLAGADTQYF. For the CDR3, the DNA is TGTGCCATCAGTGACCCCTTGAGATTAGCGGGGGCAGATACGCAGTATTTT.

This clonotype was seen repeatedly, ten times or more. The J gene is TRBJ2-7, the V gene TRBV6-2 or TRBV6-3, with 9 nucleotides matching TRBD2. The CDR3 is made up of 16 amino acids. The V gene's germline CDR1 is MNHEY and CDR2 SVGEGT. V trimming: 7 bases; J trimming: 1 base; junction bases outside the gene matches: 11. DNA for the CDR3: TGTGCCAGCACTTCTAGACGGACTAGCGCGTCCTACGAGCAGTACTTC. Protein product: CASTSRRTSASYEQYF.

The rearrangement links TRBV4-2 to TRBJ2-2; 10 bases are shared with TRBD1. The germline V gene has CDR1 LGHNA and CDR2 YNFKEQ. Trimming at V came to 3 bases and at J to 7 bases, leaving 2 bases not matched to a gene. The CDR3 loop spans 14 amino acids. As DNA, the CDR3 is TGTGCCAGCAGCCACGGACAGGGGGACGGGGAGCTGTTTTTT. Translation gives CASSHGQGDGELFF.

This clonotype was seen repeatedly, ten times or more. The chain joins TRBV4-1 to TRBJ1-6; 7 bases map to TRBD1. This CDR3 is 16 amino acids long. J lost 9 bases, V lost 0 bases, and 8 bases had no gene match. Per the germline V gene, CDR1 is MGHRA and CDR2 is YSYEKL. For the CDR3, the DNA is TGCGCCAGCAGCCAAGATAGTAGGGGGCGTTTTTCACCCCTCCACTTT. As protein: CASSQDSRGRFSPLHF.

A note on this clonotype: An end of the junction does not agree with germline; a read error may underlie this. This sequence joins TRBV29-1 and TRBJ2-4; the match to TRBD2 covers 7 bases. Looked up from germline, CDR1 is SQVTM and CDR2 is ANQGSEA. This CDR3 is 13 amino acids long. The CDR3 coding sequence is TGCAGCGTAGAAGGGGAGGGCAAAAACATTCAGTACTTC. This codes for CSVEGEGKNIQYF.

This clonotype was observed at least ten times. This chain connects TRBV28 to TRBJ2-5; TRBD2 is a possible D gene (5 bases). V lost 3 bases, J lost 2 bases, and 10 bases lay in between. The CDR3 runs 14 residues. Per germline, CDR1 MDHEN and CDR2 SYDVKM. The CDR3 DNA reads TGTGCCAGCAGTTTGATCGGGATACAAGAGACCCAGTACTTC. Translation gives CASSLIGIQETQYF.

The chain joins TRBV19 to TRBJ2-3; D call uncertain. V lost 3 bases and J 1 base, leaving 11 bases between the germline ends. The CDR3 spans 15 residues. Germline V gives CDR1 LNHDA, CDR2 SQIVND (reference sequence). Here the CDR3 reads CASSISPGGTDTQYF. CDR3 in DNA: TGTGCCAGTAGTATTTCCCCAGGAGGCACAGATACGCAGTATTTT.

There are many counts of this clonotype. CDR3 residues: CASSLGNQGIDEQFF. The CDR3 coding sequence is TGTGCCAGCAGCTTAGGTAATCAGGGAATAGATGAGCAGTTCTTC. V gene TRBV11-2 combines with J gene TRBJ2-1; maybe TRBD1 (5 bases). V was trimmed by 1 base and J by 8 bases, leaving 15 bases between them. Germline loops: CDR1 SGHAT, CDR2 FQNNGV. This CDR3 region has 15 residues.

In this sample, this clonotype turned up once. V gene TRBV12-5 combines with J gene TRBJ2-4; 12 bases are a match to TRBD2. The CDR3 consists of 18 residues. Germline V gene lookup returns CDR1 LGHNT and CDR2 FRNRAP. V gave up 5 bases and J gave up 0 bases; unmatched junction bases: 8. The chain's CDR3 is CASGLRLAGALAKNIQYF. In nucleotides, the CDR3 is TGTGCTAGTGGTCTTCGACTAGCGGGGGCCCTAGCCAAAAACATTCAGTACTTC.

Here the CDR3 reads CASRGMNYNEQFF. CDR3 in DNA: TGTGCCAGCAGGGGAATGAACTACAATGAGCAGTTCTTC. The genes are TRBV27 and TRBJ2-1; no clear D. Trimming shortened V by 6 bases and J by 3 bases, and 9 bases separated the two germline ends. This CDR3 is 13 amino acids long. CDR1 and CDR2 (germline): MNHEY, SMNVEV (reference sequence).

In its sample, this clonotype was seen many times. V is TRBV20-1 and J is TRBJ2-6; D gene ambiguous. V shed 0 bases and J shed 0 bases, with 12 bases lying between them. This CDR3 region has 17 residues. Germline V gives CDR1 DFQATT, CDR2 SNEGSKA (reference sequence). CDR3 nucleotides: TGCAGTGCTAGAGATCGTCCGGTTAACTCTGGGGCCAACGTCCTGACTTTC. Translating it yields CSARDRPVNSGANVLTF.

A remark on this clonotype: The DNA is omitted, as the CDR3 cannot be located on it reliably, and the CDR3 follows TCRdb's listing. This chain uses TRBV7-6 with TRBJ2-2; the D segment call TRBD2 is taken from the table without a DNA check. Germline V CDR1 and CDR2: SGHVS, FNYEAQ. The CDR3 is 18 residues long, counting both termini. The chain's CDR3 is CASSFQPAGELFFFFFFF.

The CDR3 spells CSADDRTSGAGELFF. CDR3 DNA sequence: TGCAGTGCGGACGATCGGACCAGCGGGGCCGGGGAGCTGTTTTTT. The chain recombines TRBV20-1 with TRBJ2-2, with 7 bases matching TRBD2. Germline V gene lookup returns CDR1 DFQATT and CDR2 SNEGSKA (reference sequence). V shed 6 bases, J shed 6 bases, and the junction held 13 bases outside the gene matches. The CDR3 is 15 residues long.

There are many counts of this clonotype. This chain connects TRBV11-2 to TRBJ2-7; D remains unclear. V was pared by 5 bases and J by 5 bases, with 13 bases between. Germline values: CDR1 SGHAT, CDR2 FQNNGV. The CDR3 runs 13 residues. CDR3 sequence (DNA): TGTGCCAGCAGCCCCCCATGGGTCAACGAGCAGTACTTC. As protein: CASSPPWVNEQYF. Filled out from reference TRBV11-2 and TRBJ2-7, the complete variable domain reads EAGVAQSPRYKIIEKRQSVAFWCNPISGHATLYWYQQILGQGPKLLIQFQNNGVVDDSQLPKDRFSAERLKGVDSTLKIQPAKLEDSAVYLCASSPPWVNEQYFGPGTRLTVT.

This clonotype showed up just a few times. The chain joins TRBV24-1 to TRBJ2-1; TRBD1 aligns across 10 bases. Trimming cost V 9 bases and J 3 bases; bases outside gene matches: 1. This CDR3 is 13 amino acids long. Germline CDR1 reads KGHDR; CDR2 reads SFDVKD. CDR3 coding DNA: TGTGCCACCGGGACAGGGGTCTACAATGAGCAGTTCTTC. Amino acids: CATGTGVYNEQFF.

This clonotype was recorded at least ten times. The CDR3 region has the DNA TGTGCCTGGAGTGTGGGTGGGACAGGGAAAGCCAAAAACATTCAGTACTTC. Translation gives CAWSVGGTGKAKNIQYF. The chain couples TRBV30 to TRBJ2-4; TRBD1 agrees at 9 bases. The germline V gene has CDR1 GTSNPN and CDR2 SVGIG (reference sequence). With 0 bases clipped from V and 0 bases from J, the junction kept 6 bases outside the gene matches. The CDR3 has 17 amino acids.

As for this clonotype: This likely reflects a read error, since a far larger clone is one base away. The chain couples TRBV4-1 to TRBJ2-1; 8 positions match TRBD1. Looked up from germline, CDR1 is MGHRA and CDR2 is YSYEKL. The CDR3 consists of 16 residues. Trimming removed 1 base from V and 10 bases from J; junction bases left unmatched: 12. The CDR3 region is CASSQAAGQGFNEQFF. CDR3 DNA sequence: TGCGCCAGCAGCCAAGCGGCTGGACAGGGTTTTAACGAGCAGTTCTTC.

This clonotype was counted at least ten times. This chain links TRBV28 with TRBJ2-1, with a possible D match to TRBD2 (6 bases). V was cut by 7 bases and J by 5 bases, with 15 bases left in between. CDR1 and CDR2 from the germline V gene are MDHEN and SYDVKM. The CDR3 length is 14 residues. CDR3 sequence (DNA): TGTGCCAGCAACGTACTAGTAGCGGACAATGAGCAGTTCTTC. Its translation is CASNVLVADNEQFF. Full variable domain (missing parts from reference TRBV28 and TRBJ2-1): DVKVTQSSRYLVKRTGEKVFLECVQDMDHENMFWYRQDPGLGLRLIYFSYDVKMKEKGDIPEGYSVSREKKERFSLILESASTNQTSMYLCASNVLVADNEQFFGPGTRLTVL.

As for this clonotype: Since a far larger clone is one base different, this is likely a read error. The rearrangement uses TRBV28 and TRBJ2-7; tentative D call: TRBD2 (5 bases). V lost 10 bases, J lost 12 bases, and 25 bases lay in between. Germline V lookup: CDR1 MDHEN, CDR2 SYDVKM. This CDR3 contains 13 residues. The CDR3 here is CATLGLPPTMRYF. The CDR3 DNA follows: TGTGCCACCCTCGGACTGCCACCTACGATGCGGTACTTC.

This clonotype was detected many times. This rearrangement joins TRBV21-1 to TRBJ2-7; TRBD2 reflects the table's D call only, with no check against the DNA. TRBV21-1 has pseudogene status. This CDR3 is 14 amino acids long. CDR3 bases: TGTGCCAGCAGCTACGGACTGGTATCCTACGAGCAGTACTTC. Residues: CASSYGLVSYEQYF.

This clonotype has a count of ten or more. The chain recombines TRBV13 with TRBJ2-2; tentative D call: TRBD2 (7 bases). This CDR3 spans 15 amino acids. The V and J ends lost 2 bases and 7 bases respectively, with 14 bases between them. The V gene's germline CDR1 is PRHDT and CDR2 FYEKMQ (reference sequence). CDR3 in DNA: TGTGCCAGCAGCTTATACGGGGGGCGCGGCGGGGAGCTGTTTTTT. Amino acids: CASSLYGGRGGELFF.

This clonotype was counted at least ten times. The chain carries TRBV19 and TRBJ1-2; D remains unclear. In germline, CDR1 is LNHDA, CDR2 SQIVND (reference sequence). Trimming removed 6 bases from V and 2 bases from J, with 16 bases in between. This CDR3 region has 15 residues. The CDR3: CASSTPVRGNYGYTF. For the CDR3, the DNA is TGTGCCAGTAGCACCCCTGTCCGGGGAAACTATGGCTACACCTTC.

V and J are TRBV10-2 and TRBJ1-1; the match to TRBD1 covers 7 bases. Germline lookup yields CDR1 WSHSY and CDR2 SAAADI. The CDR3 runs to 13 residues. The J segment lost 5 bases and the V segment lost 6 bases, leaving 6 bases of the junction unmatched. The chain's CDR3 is CASSAGGGTEAFF. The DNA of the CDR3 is TGCGCCAGCAGCGCAGGGGGGGGGACTGAAGCTTTCTTT.

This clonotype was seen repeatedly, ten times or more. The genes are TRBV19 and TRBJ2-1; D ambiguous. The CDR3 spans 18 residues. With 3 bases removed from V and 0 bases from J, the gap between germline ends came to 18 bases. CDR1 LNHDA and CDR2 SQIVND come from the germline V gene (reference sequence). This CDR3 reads CASSISGTSRSSYNEQFF. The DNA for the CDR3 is TGTGCCAGTAGTATTTCCGGAACGAGCAGGAGCTCCTACAATGAGCAGTTCTTC. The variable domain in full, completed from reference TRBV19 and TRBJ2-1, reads DGGITQSPKYLFRKEGQNVTLSCEQNLNHDAMYWYRQDPGQGLRLIYYSQIVNDFQKGDIAEGYSVSREKKESFPLTVTSAQKNPTAFYLCASSISGTSRSSYNEQFFGPGTRLTVL.